The 23 T cell receptor beta chains below come from one sample, sequenced in a study of T cells in Graves' hyperthyroidism and ophthalmopathy. Researchers took RNA transcripts and amplified the TCR beta CDR3 regions from them. First-round RT-PCR with HTBI primers amplified the TCR CDR3 region. In TCRdb, the multiplex PCR reads were re-called with MiXCR into one record per CDR3 protein. This sample has 550,000 to 800,000 distinct CDR3 sequences, with roughly 17% found just once. The sample taken for sequencing was blood. The receptors stem from a man in his late teens or twenties with Graves' hyperthyroidism.

Many counts were recorded for this clonotype. This rearrangement joins TRBV5-5 to TRBJ1-5; D gene unclear. CDR1 and CDR2 from the germline V gene are SGHKS and YYEKEE (reference sequence). The CDR3 has 15 residues. Trimming took off 4 bases at V and 0 bases at J, with 11 bases between the two ends. CDR3 nucleotides: TGTGCCAGCAGCGCGGCCCACAATAGCAATCAGCCCCAGCATTTT. It yields the protein CASSAAHNSNQPQHF.

The V gene is TRBV11-3, the J gene TRBJ2-3, with 7 bases lining up with TRBD2. V trimming: 4 bases; J trimming: 1 base; junction bases outside the gene matches: 5. The CDR3 contains 15 residues. Germline CDR1 is SGHNT and CDR2 is YENEEA. CDR3 sequence reads: CASSYGAGGTDTQYF. Written as DNA, the CDR3 is TGTGCCAGCAGCTACGGGGCGGGGGGCACAGATACGCAGTATTTT.

This clonotype has a count of ten or more. This chain joins TRBV30 and TRBJ2-7, with D unclear. Germline lookup yields CDR1 GTSNPN and CDR2 SVGIG (reference sequence). V lost 0 bases and J lost 3, with 3 bases in between. The CDR3 is 11 residues long. CDR3 DNA: TGTGCCTGGAGTGTGTACTACGAGCAGTACTTC. Its protein product is CAWSVYYEQYF.

This chain uses TRBV7-3 with TRBJ1-1, with D possibly being TRBD1 (5 bases). CDR3 length: 15 amino acids. Germline CDR1 and CDR2: SGHTA and FQGTGA. The V end was cut by 2 bases, the J end by 1 base, with 11 bases between. DNA of the CDR3: TGTGCCAGCAGCTTAGGTATGGGACCGAACACTGAAGCTTTCTTT. Translated: CASSLGMGPNTEAFF.

This clonotype has just a few counts. This chain uses TRBV25-1 with TRBJ2-5, with no clear D. The CDR3 length is 17 residues. Trimming took 3 bases from V and 4 from J, leaving 21 bases between them. The germline V gene encodes CDR1 MGHDK and CDR2 SYGVNS. CDR3 sequence reads: CASSERTRYSVGETQYF. The CDR3 DNA reads TGTGCCAGCAGTGAGCGGACCAGGTACTCAGTAGGAGAGACCCAGTACTTC.

This clonotype was detected a few times. Germline and junction disagree at one end, which may indicate a read error. The rearrangement uses TRBV3-1 and TRBJ2-5, with D unresolved. CDR1 is LGHDT, CDR2 YNNKEL, per germline (reference sequence). This CDR3 region has 14 residues. The DNA for the CDR3 is TGTACCAGCAGCCAAGGGCCCCGAGGCGAGACCCAGTACTTC. Its protein is CTSSQGPRGETQYF.

This clonotype occurred a few times. V gene TRBV29-1 combines with J gene TRBJ1-1; 8 positions agree with TRBD1. This CDR3 spans 14 amino acids. The germline V gene encodes CDR1 SQVTM and CDR2 ANQGSEA. The ends lost 0 bases at V and 1 base at J; junction bases unmatched: 1. The chain's CDR3 is CSVEEGQGNTEAFF. Here the CDR3 DNA reads TGCAGCGTTGAAGAAGGACAGGGGAACACTGAAGCTTTCTTT.

This clonotype was counted between two and nine times. The rearrangement joins TRBV28 to TRBJ2-7; D is unresolved. V was shortened by 3 bases and J by 0 bases, with 12 bases between the two germline ends. The CDR3 consists of 15 residues. Germline V CDR1 and CDR2: MDHEN, SYDVKM. The CDR3 protein is CASSFVGESSYEQYF. CDR3 nucleotides: TGTGCCAGCAGTTTTGTGGGCGAGAGCTCCTACGAGCAGTACTTC. Complete variable domain (other parts from reference TRBV28 and TRBJ2-7): DVKVTQSSRYLVKRTGEKVFLECVQDMDHENMFWYRQDPGLGLRLIYFSYDVKMKEKGDIPEGYSVSREKKERFSLILESASTNQTSMYLCASSFVGESSYEQYFGPGTRLTVT.

This clonotype was detected ten times or more. The V call is TRBV20-1, the J call TRBJ2-7, with 7 nucleotides matching TRBD2. Germline CDR1 and CDR2: DFQATT and SNEGSKA (reference sequence). CDR3 length equals 15 residues. Trimming removed 0 bases from V and 1 base from J; junction bases left unmatched: 6. CDR3 nucleotides: TGCAGTGCTAGAGATTCGGGAGGAGTTTCCTACGAGCAGTACTTC. This codes for CSARDSGGVSYEQYF.

This clonotype was found many times. The chain joins TRBV7-3 to TRBJ2-7; 13 positions match TRBD2. Trimming at V came to 3 bases and at J to 5 bases, leaving 7 bases not matched to a gene. The CDR3 length is 16 residues. Germline CDR1 is SGHTA and CDR2 is FQGTGA. The CDR3: CASSFTGLAGEDEQYF. The CDR3 DNA follows: TGTGCCAGCAGCTTTACCGGACTAGCGGGAGAGGACGAGCAGTACTTC.

This clonotype was seen ten or more times. The rearrangement uses TRBV18 and TRBJ1-1; D remains ambiguous. The CDR3 loop spans 11 amino acids. From germline, CDR1 is KGHSH and CDR2 LQKENI. V was pared by 3 bases and J by 8 bases, with 7 bases between. The CDR3 reads CASSPSREAFF. CDR3 DNA: TGTGCCAGCTCACCTTCGAGGGAAGCTTTCTTT.

This sequence joins TRBV4-3 and TRBJ2-2; 16 positions agree with TRBD2. The CDR3 spans 19 residues. Germline values: CDR1 LGHNA, CDR2 YSLEER. V shed 6 bases, J shed 3 bases, and the junction held 10 bases outside the gene matches. The CDR3 reads CASSLGLAGGPFDTGELFF. CDR3 coding DNA: TGCGCCAGCAGTCTGGGACTAGCGGGAGGGCCCTTCGACACCGGGGAGCTGTTTTTT.

The chain is built from TRBV27 and TRBJ1-2; D may be TRBD1 (6 bases). The germline CDR1 and CDR2 sequences are MNHEY and SMNVEV (reference sequence). The CDR3 has 16 residues. The V and J ends lost 2 bases and 5 bases respectively, with 18 bases between them. CDR3 nucleotides: TGTGCCAGCAGTTTAAAGTCGGTCCCAGGGGATTATGGCTACACCTTC. This gives the protein CASSLKSVPGDYGYTF.

This clonotype has just a few counts. The chain couples TRBV7-9 to TRBJ1-2; the D is unclear. CDR1 is SEHNR and CDR2 is FQNEAQ in the germline V gene (reference sequence). Trimming shortened V by 2 bases and J by 8 bases, and 9 bases separated the two germline ends. The CDR3 consists of 12 residues. The CDR3 coding sequence is TGTGCCAGCAGCTTACAGCGGGAAGGCTACACCTTC. This gives the protein CASSLQREGYTF.

This clonotype was seen a few times. The chain is built from TRBV20-1 and TRBJ1-5; D perhaps matches TRBD1 (5 bases). The CDR3 covers 16 residues. Germline V lookup: CDR1 DFQATT, CDR2 SNEGSKA (reference sequence). V dropped 0 bases and J dropped 0 bases, with 12 bases sitting between them. CDR3 sequence (DNA): TGCAGTGCTAGAGATCCAGGGCAGGATAGCAATCAGCCCCAGCATTTT. It translates to CSARDPGQDSNQPQHF.

In the case of this clonotype: Given a much more abundant clone one base away, this may be a read error. The chain uses TRBV7-3 and TRBJ2-1; maybe TRBD1 (6 bases). The CDR3 consists of 13 residues. V was pared by 8 bases and J by 7 bases, with 15 bases between. CDR1 is SGHTA, CDR2 FQGTGA, per germline. In DNA form, the CDR3 reads TGTGCCAGCGGCTCTTCAGGGGCGAATGAGCAGTTCTTC. It specifies CASGSSGANEQFF.

This clonotype has ten or more counts. V usage is TRBV29-1 and J usage is TRBJ2-3; maybe TRBD1 (5 bases). Germline V CDR1 and CDR2: SQVTM, ANQGSEA. With 6 bases removed from V and 5 bases from J, the gap between germline ends came to 6 bases. The CDR3 spans 10 residues. The CDR3 nucleotides are TGCAGCGTCAGGGAAGATACGCAGTATTTT. Amino acid sequence: CSVREDTQYF.

This clonotype was picked up a small number of times. J is TRBJ2-7 and V is TRBV27, with a possible D match to TRBD1 (5 bases). The CDR3 consists of 15 residues. Germline assignment: CDR1 MNHEY and CDR2 SMNVEV (reference sequence). V was clipped by 6 bases and J by 5 bases, with 20 bases between them. CDR3 sequence: CASSPWGWGGDEQYF. The CDR3, as DNA: TGTGCCAGCAGCCCATGGGGCTGGGGCGGCGACGAGCAGTACTTC.

This clonotype has more than one count but fewer than ten. This chain joins TRBV7-2 and TRBJ2-7; 12 bases align to TRBD2. J lost 6 bases, V lost 5 bases, and 5 bases had no gene match. The CDR3 has 14 amino acids. The germline CDR1 and CDR2 sequences are SGHTA and FQGNSA. The CDR3 loop reads CASSPRLAGVEQYF. CDR3 coding DNA: TGTGCCAGCAGCCCAAGACTAGCGGGAGTCGAGCAGTACTTC.

This clonotype appeared a few times. J is TRBJ1-5 and V is TRBV6-1, with unresolved D. Germline V lookup: CDR1 MNHNS, CDR2 SASEGT. The CDR3 is 15 amino acids. Trimming stripped 6 bases from V and 0 bases from J, with 12 bases between. The CDR3 region has the DNA TGTGCCAGCAGGCTGACCCGAACTAGCAATCAGCCCCAGCATTTT. Residues: CASRLTRTSNQPQHF.

This chain connects TRBV7-9 to TRBJ2-7, with D perhaps TRBD1 or TRBD2 (5 bases each). V was cut by 5 bases and J by 6 bases, with 17 bases left in between. Germline CDR1 is SEHNR and CDR2 is FQNEAQ (reference sequence). The length of the CDR3 is 14 residues. The CDR3 is CASSPGTERGEQYF. In nucleotides, the CDR3 is TGTGCCAGCAGCCCAGGGACGGAGAGGGGCGAGCAGTACTTC.

This clonotype has ten or more counts. The chain links TRBV7-2 to TRBJ2-3; D remains ambiguous. Trimming pared 4 bases from V and 5 bases from J, leaving 10 bases between. In germline, CDR1 is SGHTA, CDR2 FQGNSA. CDR3 size: 13 residues. The CDR3 here is CASSSGYRDTQYF. The CDR3 region has the DNA TGTGCCAGCAGCTCCGGCTACAGAGATACGCAGTATTTT.

The V call is TRBV29-1, the J call TRBJ2-3, with D possibly called TRBD1 or TRBD2 (5 bases each). V lost 3 bases and J 2 bases, leaving 12 bases between the germline ends. Germline V lookup: CDR1 SQVTM, CDR2 ANQGSEA. The CDR3 consists of 14 residues. The CDR3 DNA reads TGCAGCGTTGAGGGGACCCCCTCCACAGATACGCAGTATTTT. This codes for CSVEGTPSTDTQYF.